These 18 T cell receptor beta chains originate from one sample sequenced in a study of blood T cell repertoires in COVID-19. Method: immunoSEQ multiplex PCR; TCRdb's copy keeps in-frame clones and lacks some. The sample includes tens of thousands of clones, approximately 83% seen only once; the top ten take 14%. The specimen sequenced was peripheral blood. The receptors shown here come from a human donor in a cohort sampled during active COVID-19.

This clone has just one count. V gene TRBV7-6 combines with J gene TRBJ2-7; 11 bases align to TRBD1. J was trimmed by 4 bases and V by 5 bases; bases with no gene match: 7. Germline CDR1 reads SGHVS; CDR2 reads FNYEAQ. This CDR3 region has 15 residues. The CDR3 sequence: CASSGGGQGVYEQYF. The CDR3 DNA reads TGTGCCAGCAGCGGCGGGGGACAGGGGGTTTACGAGCAGTACTTC.

DNA of the CDR3: TGTGCCACCAGCGGGGGAGGAGAGACCCAGTACTTC. Translation: CATSGGGETQYF. V is TRBV24-1 and J is TRBJ2-5, with a tentative D call TRBD2 (6 bases). The V end lost 7 bases, the J end lost 4 bases, and 9 bases lay between the germline ends. The germline gives CDR1 KGHDR, CDR2 SFDVKD. CDR3 length: 12 residues.

The chain recombines TRBV7-9 with TRBJ2-7; 7 positions match TRBD1. The CDR3 totals 15 residues. Germline CDR1 reads SEHNR; CDR2 reads FQNEAQ (reference sequence). V lost 4 bases, J lost 4 bases, and 10 bases stayed unmatched. The DNA for the CDR3 is TGTGCCAGCAGCTATGACAGGGTCAAGACGTACGAGCAGTACTTC. It specifies CASSYDRVKTYEQYF.

V is TRBV6-5 and J is TRBJ1-1; D is unresolved. The germline V gene encodes CDR1 MNHEY and CDR2 SVGAGI. The CDR3 spans 16 residues. V lost 2 bases, J lost 0 bases, and 13 bases lay in between. The CDR3 bases are TGTGCCAGCAGTTACGAATTCGGGGTCATGAACACTGAAGCTTTCTTT. It is translated as CASSYEFGVMNTEAFF.

The chain joins TRBV11-3 to TRBJ2-5; maybe TRBD1 (6 bases). CDR1 and CDR2 from the germline V gene are SGHNT and YENEEA. Trimming stripped 4 bases from V and 1 base from J, with 13 bases between. CDR3 length equals 15 residues. CDR3 sequence reads: CASSSGQRGQETQYF. The DNA of the CDR3 is TGTGCCAGCAGCTCCGGACAGAGGGGCCAAGAGACCCAGTACTTC. The full variable domain, with the rest looked up from reference TRBV11-3 and TRBJ2-5, is EAGVVQSPRYKIIEKKQPVAFWCNPISGHNTLYWYLQNLGQGPELLIRYENEEAVDDSQLPKDRFSAERLKGVDSTLKIQPAELGDSAVYLCASSSGQRGQETQYFGPGTRLLVL.

V and J are TRBV5-1 and TRBJ2-7, with 10 bases aligning to TRBD1. The germline V gene encodes CDR1 SGHRS and CDR2 YFSETQ. The J segment lost 6 bases and the V segment lost 10 bases, leaving 10 bases of the junction unmatched. The CDR3 contains 13 residues. The CDR3 bases are TGCGCCTCGAGGGACGGGACAGGGGTCGAGCAGTACTTC. Its translation: CASRDGTGVEQYF. Complete variable domain (other parts from reference TRBV5-1 and TRBJ2-7): KAGVTQTPRYLIKTRGQQVTLSCSPISGHRSVSWYQQTPGQGLQFLFEYFSETQRNKGNFPGRFSGRQFSNSRSEMNVSTLELGDSALYLCASRDGTGVEQYFGPGTRLTVT.

The rearrangement joins TRBV4-3 to TRBJ1-4, with 8 bases fitting TRBD1. Germline CDR1 reads LGHNA; CDR2 reads YSLEER. J gave up 3 bases and V 4 bases, and 4 bases lay outside the gene matches. The CDR3 runs 15 residues. The CDR3 protein is CASSLRDRSNEKLFF. CDR3 sequence (DNA): TGCGCCAGCAGCCTCCGGGACAGGTCTAATGAAAAACTGTTTTTT.

J is TRBJ2-3 and V is TRBV18; TRBD2 agrees at 9 bases. Unmatched junction bases numbered 4, after V lost 0 bases and J lost 3 bases. Germline V gene lookup returns CDR1 KGHSH and CDR2 LQKENI. The CDR3 has 16 amino acids. The CDR3 DNA follows: TGTGCCAGCTCACCACCCCTAGCGGGAAGGACAGATACGCAGTATTTT. Its translation: CASSPPLAGRTDTQYF. Drawing the rest from reference TRBV18 and TRBJ2-3, the complete variable domain is NAGVMQNPRHLVRRRGQEARLRCSPMKGHSHVYWYRQLPEEGLKFMVYLQKENIIDESGMPKERFSAEFPKEGPSILRIQQVVRGDSAAYFCASSPPLAGRTDTQYFGPGTRLTVL.

The rearrangement joins TRBV7-6 to TRBJ2-7; 7 nucleotides agree with TRBD1. This CDR3 region has 14 residues. Germline CDR1 SGHVS, CDR2 FNYEAQ. The V segment lost 4 bases and the J segment 3 bases; nucleotides outside the gene matches: 6. The CDR3 sequence is CASSYRQGGYEQYF. DNA of the CDR3: TGTGCCAGCAGCTATCGACAGGGCGGCTACGAGCAGTACTTC.

This chain joins TRBV7-2 and TRBJ2-1; unclear D gene. Germline V CDR1 and CDR2: SGHTA, FQGNSA. The CDR3 is made up of 13 amino acids. Trimming removed 0 bases from V and 4 bases from J, with 4 bases in between. The CDR3 region has the DNA TGTGCCAGCAGCTTAGCTCTTTACAATGAGCAGTTCTTC. Its protein product is CASSLALYNEQFF.

This clone was picked up one time. The chain couples TRBV19 to TRBJ2-5; tentatively, D is TRBD1 (5 bases). The CDR3 covers 13 residues. With 6 bases removed from V and 5 bases from J, the gap between germline ends came to 13 bases. Germline CDR1 reads LNHDA; CDR2 reads SQIVND (reference sequence). The chain's CDR3 is CASRTTATETQYF. The DNA of the CDR3 is TGTGCCAGTAGAACGACAGCCACGGAGACCCAGTACTTC.

J is TRBJ2-2 and V is TRBV7-9; 7 bases align to TRBD2. The CDR3 extends over 15 amino acids. Germline V CDR1 and CDR2: SEHNR, FQNEAQ (reference sequence). The ends lost 1 base at V and 4 bases at J; junction bases unmatched: 3. The CDR3 here is CASSLGSGTTGELFF. CDR3 DNA sequence: TGTGCCAGCAGCTTAGGGAGCGGGACCACCGGGGAGCTGTTTTTT.

The chain uses TRBV21-1 and TRBJ2-1; TRBD2 reflects the table's D call only, with no check against the DNA. TRBV21-1 is described as a pseudogene. The CDR3 length is 17 residues. The DNA for the CDR3 is TGTGCCAGCAGCAAATTAGGCGAGCGGAGCACCTACAATGAGCAGTTCTTC. It is translated as CASSKLGERSTYNEQFF.

The rearrangement joins TRBV18 to TRBJ1-5; TRBD1 might be the D (5 bases). Germline V gene lookup returns CDR1 KGHSH and CDR2 LQKENI. V was cut by 4 bases and J by 2 bases, with 12 bases left in between. The length of the CDR3 is 15 residues. The CDR3, as DNA: TGTGCCAGCTCACATAAGGGGAAGGGCAATCAGCCCCAGCATTTT. Its translation is CASSHKGKGNQPQHF.

The chain joins TRBV19 to TRBJ1-6; TRBD1 aligns across 7 bases. There are 14 residues in the CDR3. After removal of 6 bases from V and 9 bases from J, the junction contained 8 bases not matched to a gene. Germline values: CDR1 LNHDA, CDR2 SQIVND (reference sequence). CDR3 nucleotide sequence: TGTGCCAGTAGGAACAGGGGATTAAGTTCACCCCTCCACTTT. Protein product: CASRNRGLSSPLHF. Filled out from reference TRBV19 and TRBJ1-6, the complete variable domain reads DGGITQSPKYLFRKEGQNVTLSCEQNLNHDAMYWYRQDPGQGLRLIYYSQIVNDFQKGDIAEGYSVSREKKESFPLTVTSAQKNPTAFYLCASRNRGLSSPLHFGNGTRLTVT.

V is TRBV19 and J is TRBJ1-1, with 10 bases fitting TRBD1. The V segment lost 6 bases and the J segment 1 base; nucleotides outside the gene matches: 14. The length of the CDR3 is 18 residues. Germline lookup yields CDR1 LNHDA and CDR2 SQIVND (reference sequence). The CDR3 DNA follows: TGTGCCAGTAGGGGGGGCCGACAGGGGGCCTTAGGGAACACTGAAGCTTTCTTT. Amino acids: CASRGGRQGALGNTEAFF.

The chain is built from TRBV2 and TRBJ1-5; TRBD1 is a possible D gene (5 bases). Germline V CDR1 and CDR2: SNHLY, FYNNEI. This CDR3 is built from 12 residues. V was cut by 6 bases and J by 6 bases, with 9 bases left in between. The CDR3 is CASRGGSQPQHF. CDR3 coding DNA: TGTGCCAGCAGGGGGGGGTCTCAGCCCCAGCATTTT.

This clone was picked up one time. CDR3 loop: CASSLTGNFQPQHF. The CDR3 bases are TGTGCCAGTAGTTTGACAGGGAACTTTCAGCCCCAGCATTTT. V and J are TRBV19 and TRBJ1-5; 7 bases are shared with TRBD1. With V trimmed by 5 bases and J by 6 bases, 7 bases remained unmatched. Germline lookup yields CDR1 LNHDA and CDR2 SQIVND (reference sequence). This CDR3 contains 14 residues.